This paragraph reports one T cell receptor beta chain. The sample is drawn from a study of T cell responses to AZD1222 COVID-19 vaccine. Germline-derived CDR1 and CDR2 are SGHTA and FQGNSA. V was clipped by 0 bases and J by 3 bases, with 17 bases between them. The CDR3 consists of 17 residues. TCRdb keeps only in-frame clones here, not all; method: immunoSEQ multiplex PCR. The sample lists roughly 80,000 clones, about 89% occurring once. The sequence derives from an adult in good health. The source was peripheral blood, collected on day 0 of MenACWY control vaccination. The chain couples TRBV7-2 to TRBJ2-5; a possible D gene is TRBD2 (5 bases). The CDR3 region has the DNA TGTGCCAGCAGCTTAGCCCCGTGGGGAGCGGCAGAAGAGACCCAGTACTTC. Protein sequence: CASSLAPWGAAEETQYF.